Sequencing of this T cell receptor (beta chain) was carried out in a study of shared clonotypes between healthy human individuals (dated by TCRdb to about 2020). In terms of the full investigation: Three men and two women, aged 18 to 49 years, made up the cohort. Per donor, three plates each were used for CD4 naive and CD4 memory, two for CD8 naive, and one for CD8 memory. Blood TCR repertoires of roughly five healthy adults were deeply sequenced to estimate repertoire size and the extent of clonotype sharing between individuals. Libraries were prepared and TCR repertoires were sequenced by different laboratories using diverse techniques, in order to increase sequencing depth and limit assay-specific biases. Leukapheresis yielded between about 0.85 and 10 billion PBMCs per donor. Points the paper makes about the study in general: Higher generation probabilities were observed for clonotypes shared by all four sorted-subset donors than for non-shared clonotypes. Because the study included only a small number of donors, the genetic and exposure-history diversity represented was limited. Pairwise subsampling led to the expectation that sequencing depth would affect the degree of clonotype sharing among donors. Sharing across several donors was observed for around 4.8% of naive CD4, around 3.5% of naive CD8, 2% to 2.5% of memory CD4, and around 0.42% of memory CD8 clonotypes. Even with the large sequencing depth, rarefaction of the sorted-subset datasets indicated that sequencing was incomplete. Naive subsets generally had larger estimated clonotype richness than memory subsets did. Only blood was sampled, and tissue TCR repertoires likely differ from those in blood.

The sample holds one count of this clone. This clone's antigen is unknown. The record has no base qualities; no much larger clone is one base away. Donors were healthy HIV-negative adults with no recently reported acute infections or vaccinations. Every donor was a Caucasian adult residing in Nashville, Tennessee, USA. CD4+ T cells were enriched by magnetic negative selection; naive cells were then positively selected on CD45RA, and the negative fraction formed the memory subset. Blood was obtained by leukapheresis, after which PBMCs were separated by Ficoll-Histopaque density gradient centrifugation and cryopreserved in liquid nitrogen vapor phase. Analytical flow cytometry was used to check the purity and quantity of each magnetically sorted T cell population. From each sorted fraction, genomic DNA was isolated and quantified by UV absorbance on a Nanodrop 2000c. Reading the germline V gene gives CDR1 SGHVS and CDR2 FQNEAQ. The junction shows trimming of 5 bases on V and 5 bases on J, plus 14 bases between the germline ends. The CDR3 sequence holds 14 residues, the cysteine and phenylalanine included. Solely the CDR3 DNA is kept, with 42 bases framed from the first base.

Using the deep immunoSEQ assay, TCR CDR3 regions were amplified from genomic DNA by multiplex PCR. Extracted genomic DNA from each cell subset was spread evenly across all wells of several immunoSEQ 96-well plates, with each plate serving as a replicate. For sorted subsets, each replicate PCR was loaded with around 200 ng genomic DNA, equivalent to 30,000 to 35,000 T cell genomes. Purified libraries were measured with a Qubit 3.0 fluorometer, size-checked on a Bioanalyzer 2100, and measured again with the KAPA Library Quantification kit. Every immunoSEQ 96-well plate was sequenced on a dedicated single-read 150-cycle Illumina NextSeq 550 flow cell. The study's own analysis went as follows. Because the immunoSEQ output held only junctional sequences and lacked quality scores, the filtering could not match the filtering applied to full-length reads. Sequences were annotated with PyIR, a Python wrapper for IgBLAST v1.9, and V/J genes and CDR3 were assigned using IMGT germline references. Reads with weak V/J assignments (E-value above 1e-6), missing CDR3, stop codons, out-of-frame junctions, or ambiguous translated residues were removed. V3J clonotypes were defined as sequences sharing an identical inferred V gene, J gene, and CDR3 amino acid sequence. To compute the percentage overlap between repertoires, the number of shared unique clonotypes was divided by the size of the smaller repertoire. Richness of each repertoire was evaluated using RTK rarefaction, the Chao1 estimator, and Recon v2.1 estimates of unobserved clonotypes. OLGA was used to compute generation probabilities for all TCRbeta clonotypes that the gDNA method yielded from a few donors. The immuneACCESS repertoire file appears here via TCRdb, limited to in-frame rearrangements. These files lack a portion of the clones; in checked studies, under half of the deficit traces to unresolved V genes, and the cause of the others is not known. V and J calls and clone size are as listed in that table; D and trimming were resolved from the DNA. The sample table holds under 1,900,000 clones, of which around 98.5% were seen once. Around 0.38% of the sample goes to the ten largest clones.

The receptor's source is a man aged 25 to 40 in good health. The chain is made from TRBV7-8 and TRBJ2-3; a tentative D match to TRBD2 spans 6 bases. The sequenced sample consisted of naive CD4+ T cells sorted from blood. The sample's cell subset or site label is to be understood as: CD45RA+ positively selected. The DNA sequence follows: TGTGCCAGCAGCCCTTCCGCCGGGGGAGATACGCAGTATTTT. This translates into CASSPSAGGDTQYF.